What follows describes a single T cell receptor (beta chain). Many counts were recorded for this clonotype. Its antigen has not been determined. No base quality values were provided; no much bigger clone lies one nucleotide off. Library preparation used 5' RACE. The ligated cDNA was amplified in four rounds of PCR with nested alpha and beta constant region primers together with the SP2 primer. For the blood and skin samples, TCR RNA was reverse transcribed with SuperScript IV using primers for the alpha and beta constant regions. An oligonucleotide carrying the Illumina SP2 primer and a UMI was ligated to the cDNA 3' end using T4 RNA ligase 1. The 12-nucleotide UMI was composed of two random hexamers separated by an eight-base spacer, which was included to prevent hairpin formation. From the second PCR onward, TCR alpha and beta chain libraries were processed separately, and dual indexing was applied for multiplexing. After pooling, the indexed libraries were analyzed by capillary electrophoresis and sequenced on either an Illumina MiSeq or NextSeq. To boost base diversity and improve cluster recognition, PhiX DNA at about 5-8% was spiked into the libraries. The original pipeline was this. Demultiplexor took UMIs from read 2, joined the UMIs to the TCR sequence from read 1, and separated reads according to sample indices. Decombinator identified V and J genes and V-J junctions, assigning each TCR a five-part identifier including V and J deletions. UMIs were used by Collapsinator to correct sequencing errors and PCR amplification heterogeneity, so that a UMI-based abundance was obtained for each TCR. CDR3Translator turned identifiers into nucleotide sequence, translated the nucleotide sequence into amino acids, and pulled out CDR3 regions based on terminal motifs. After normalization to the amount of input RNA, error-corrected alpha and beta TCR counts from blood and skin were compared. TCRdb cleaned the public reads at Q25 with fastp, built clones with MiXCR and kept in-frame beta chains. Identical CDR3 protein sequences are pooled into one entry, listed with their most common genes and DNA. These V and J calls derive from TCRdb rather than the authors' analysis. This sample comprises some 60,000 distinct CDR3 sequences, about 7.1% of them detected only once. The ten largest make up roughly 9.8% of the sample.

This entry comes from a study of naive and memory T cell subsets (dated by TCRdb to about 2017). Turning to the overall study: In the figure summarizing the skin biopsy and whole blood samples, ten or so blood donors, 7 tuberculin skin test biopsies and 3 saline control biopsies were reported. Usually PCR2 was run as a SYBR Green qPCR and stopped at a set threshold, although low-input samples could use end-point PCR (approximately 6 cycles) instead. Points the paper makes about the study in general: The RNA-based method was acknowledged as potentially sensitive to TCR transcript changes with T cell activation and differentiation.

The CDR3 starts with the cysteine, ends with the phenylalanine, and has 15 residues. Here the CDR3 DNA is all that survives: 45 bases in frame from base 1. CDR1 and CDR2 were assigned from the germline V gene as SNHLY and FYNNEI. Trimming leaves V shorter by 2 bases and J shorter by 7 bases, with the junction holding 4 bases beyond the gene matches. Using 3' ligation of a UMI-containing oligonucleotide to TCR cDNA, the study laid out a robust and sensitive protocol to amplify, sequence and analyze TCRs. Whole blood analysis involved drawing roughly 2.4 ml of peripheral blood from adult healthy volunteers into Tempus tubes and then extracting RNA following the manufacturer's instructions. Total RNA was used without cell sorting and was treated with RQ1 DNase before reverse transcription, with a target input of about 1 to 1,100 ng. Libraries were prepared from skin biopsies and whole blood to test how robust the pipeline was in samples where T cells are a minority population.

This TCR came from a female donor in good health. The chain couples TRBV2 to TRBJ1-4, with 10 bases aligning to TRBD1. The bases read TGTGCCAGCAGTGAAAAGGGGACAGGGGCTGAAAAACTGTTTTTT. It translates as CASSEKGTGAEKLFF.